This entry lists 21 T cell receptor beta chains sequenced from one sample in a study of T cell responses to AZD1222 COVID-19 vaccine (dated by TCRdb to the early 2020s). The library was produced with the immunoSEQ multiplex PCR assay. The clones in this table, taken by TCRdb from immuneACCESS, are in-frame only. Not every clone is retained; where verified, under half of the shortfall comes from an unresolved V gene, and the cause of the rest is unknown. Counted in this sample were under 200,000 clones; approximately 90% of them appeared once. Less than 4.5% of the sample is taken by the ten largest. This specimen's time point label, per the study, means: baseline before first vaccination. The treatment or condition label, as the study defines it: meningococcal conjugate vaccine given as trial control. The specimen comprised peripheral blood, sampled on day 0 of MenACWY control vaccination. Every receptor here comes from an adult in good health.

This chain links TRBV4-1 with TRBJ1-2, with a weak D call TRBD1 (5 bases). Per the germline V gene, CDR1 is MGHRA and CDR2 is YSYEKL. CDR3 length equals 17 residues. Trimming stripped 0 bases from V and 5 bases from J, with 19 bases between. The DNA for the CDR3 is TGCGCCAGCAGCCAAGAAGGGCGCGGGGGGGGTCGGTATGGCTACACCTTC. Translation gives CASSQEGRGGGRYGYTF.

V is TRBV9 and J is TRBJ2-3; the match to TRBD2 covers 11 bases. CDR1 and CDR2 from the germline V gene are SGDLS and YYNGEE. The CDR3 covers 14 residues. The trim removed 3 bases at V and 4 bases at J, leaving 1 base unmatched. This CDR3 is CASSEGLAADTQYF. As DNA, the CDR3 is TGTGCCAGCAGCGAGGGACTAGCGGCAGATACGCAGTATTTT.

The chain couples TRBV5-6 to TRBJ1-2, with 8 bases matching TRBD1. V was pared by 4 bases and J by 4 bases, with 12 bases of the junction left unmatched. Germline-derived CDR1 and CDR2 are SGHDT and YYEEEE. The length of the CDR3 is 16 residues. The CDR3: CASSHSRDGTGYGYTF. For the CDR3, the DNA is TGTGCCAGCAGCCACAGTCGGGATGGGACAGGCTATGGCTACACCTTC. Filled out from reference TRBV5-6 and TRBJ1-2, the complete variable domain reads DAGVTQSPTHLIKTRGQQVTLRCSPKSGHDTVSWYQQALGQGPQFIFQYYEEEERQRGNFPDRFSGHQFPNYSSELNVNALLLGDSALYLCASSHSRDGTGYGYTFGSGTRLTVV.

This chain connects TRBV7-7 to TRBJ2-1; the match to TRBD2 covers 15 bases. The CDR3 covers 18 residues. Germline V lookup: CDR1 SSHAT, CDR2 FNYEAQ (reference sequence). V lost 1 base to trimming and J lost 10 bases; unmatched junction nucleotides: 11. The CDR3, as DNA: TGTGCCAGCAGCTTAGGAGGACTAGCGGGAGGGGCCGGAGAGGAGCAGTTCTTC. Its translation is CASSLGGLAGGAGEEQFF.

The chain recombines TRBV27 with TRBJ2-1; D tentatively reads TRBD1 or TRBD2 (5 bases each). The CDR3 sequence is 14 residues long. CDR1 MNHEY and CDR2 SMNVEV come from the germline V gene (reference sequence). Trimming removed 2 bases from V and 8 bases from J, with 13 bases in between. The CDR3 coding sequence is TGTGCCAGCAGTTTAGGGACGGGTGGGGATGAGCAGTTCTTC. Translated: CASSLGTGGDEQFF.

This clone was detected only a few times. V is TRBV5-7 and J is TRBJ1-2, with a tentative D call TRBD1 (5 bases). TRBV5-7 is labeled an ORF, and its function is uncertain. CDR3 length: 17 residues. Trimming took 3 bases from V and 3 from J, leaving 21 bases between them. The CDR3 region is CASSSIKTDSSDYGYTF. The CDR3 DNA sequence: TGTGCCAGCAGCTCTATTAAGACAGACTCCTCGGACTATGGCTACACCTTC.

The sample holds one count of this clone. This chain joins TRBV3-1 (or the pseudogene TRBV3-2) and TRBJ2-1, with no clear D. The germline V gene encodes CDR1 LGHDT and CDR2 YNNKEL (reference sequence). V lost 1 base to trimming and J lost 3 bases, with 10 bases between them. This CDR3 is built from 15 residues. The CDR3, as DNA: TGTGCCAGCAGCCAAGGGACGCAAATCTACAATGAGCAGTTCTTC. This translates into CASSQGTQIYNEQFF.

The V call is TRBV28, the J call TRBJ2-7; D remains unclear. The germline V gene encodes CDR1 MDHEN and CDR2 SYDVKM. V lost 4 bases and J lost 5, with 15 bases in between. The CDR3 extends over 14 amino acids. This CDR3 reads CASSSLGPLNEQYF. CDR3 sequence (DNA): TGTGCCAGCAGTTCGCTAGGACCTCTAAACGAGCAGTACTTC.

The genes are TRBV11-2 and TRBJ2-7; D is possibly TRBD1 (5 bases). Germline V gene data show CDR1 as SGHAT and CDR2 as FQNNGV. The CDR3 totals 15 residues. Trimming took 1 base from V and 0 from J, leaving 10 bases between them. Written as DNA, the CDR3 is TGTGCCAGCAGCTTAGGGGGCCTCAGCTCCTACGAGCAGTACTTC. Translated, it gives CASSLGGLSSYEQYF.

This clone was seen a single time. V and J are TRBV6-4 and TRBJ2-1; D gene uncertain. In germline, CDR1 is MRHNA, CDR2 SNTAGT. V was clipped by 3 bases and J by 9 bases, with 9 bases between them. The CDR3 consists of 12 residues. This CDR3 reads CASSERQGEQFF. The CDR3 DNA sequence: TGTGCCAGCAGTGAACGGCAAGGTGAGCAGTTCTTC.

This chain uses TRBV7-2 with TRBJ2-5; 9 positions match TRBD1. The ends lost 3 bases at V and 9 bases at J; junction bases unmatched: 5. The germline V gene encodes CDR1 SGHTA and CDR2 FQGNSA. The CDR3 spans 13 residues. CDR3 residues: CASSFDRGLPQYF. Written as DNA, the CDR3 is TGTGCCAGCAGCTTTGACAGGGGGTTGCCCCAGTACTTC.

The V call is TRBV29-1, the J call TRBJ1-1; TRBD1 is a possible D gene (6 bases). Trimming shortened V by 3 bases and J by 4 bases, and 12 bases separated the two germline ends. CDR1 is SQVTM and CDR2 is ANQGSEA in the germline V gene. This CDR3 has 13 amino acids. CDR3 bases: TGCAGCGTTGATCGGGGGCGAAGCACTGAAGCTTTCTTT. It specifies CSVDRGRSTEAFF.

V and J are TRBV6-5 and TRBJ2-5, with D perhaps TRBD2 (6 bases). Trimming took off 6 bases at V and 5 bases at J, with 16 bases between the two ends. The germline gives CDR1 MNHEY, CDR2 SVGAGI. The CDR3 has 14 amino acids. The CDR3 DNA is TGTGCCAGCAGGAGGAGGGCCGGGGAGGAGACCCAGTACTTC. It codes for CASRRRAGEETQYF.

This chain links TRBV28 with TRBJ2-1, with 14 bases lining up with TRBD2. Germline V CDR1 and CDR2: MDHEN, SYDVKM. The CDR3 sequence is 16 residues long. Trimming took 5 bases from V and 5 from J; bases not matched to a gene: 5. CDR3 DNA sequence: TGTGCCAGCAGTGGGACTAGCGGGAGAAGGGACAATGAGCAGTTCTTC. It translates to CASSGTSGRRDNEQFF.

The V gene is TRBV28, the J gene TRBJ2-1; D is perhaps TRBD2 (6 bases). Per the germline V gene, CDR1 is MDHEN and CDR2 is SYDVKM. The CDR3 has 17 amino acids. V dropped 4 bases and J dropped 10 bases, with 26 bases sitting between them. In DNA, the CDR3 is TGTGCCAGCAGTTCCGGTCTTCGGCGGGGCTTTTTAAGAGAGCAGTTCTTC. Protein product: CASSSGLRRGFLREQFF.

The chain is built from TRBV2 and TRBJ2-2; 8 nucleotides agree with TRBD2. Germline lookup yields CDR1 SNHLY and CDR2 FYNNEI. This CDR3 contains 16 residues. The V segment lost 9 bases and the J segment 0 bases; nucleotides outside the gene matches: 9. The CDR3 sequence is CASGAPGLANTGELFF. As DNA, the CDR3 is TGTGCCAGTGGGGCGCCGGGACTAGCGAACACCGGGGAGCTGTTTTTT.

V usage is TRBV7-8 and J usage is TRBJ1-4, with unresolved D. The CDR3 extends over 15 amino acids. The germline gives CDR1 SGHVS, CDR2 FQNEAQ. Trimming pared 3 bases from V and 0 bases from J, leaving 8 bases between. The CDR3 here is CASSLAFATNEKLFF. The CDR3 nucleotides read TGTGCCAGCAGCTTGGCCTTTGCAACTAATGAAAAACTGTTTTTT.

The chain carries TRBV9 and TRBJ2-2, with 16 bases aligning to TRBD2. This CDR3 is built from 19 residues. The V gene end was trimmed by 0 bases and the J gene end by 4 bases; junction bases not matched to a gene: 6. CDR1 and CDR2 from the germline V gene are SGDLS and YYNGEE. This CDR3 reads CASSVGGLAGGPGTGELFF. CDR3 in DNA: TGTGCCAGCAGCGTAGGGGGACTAGCGGGAGGGCCGGGCACCGGGGAGCTGTTTTTT.

The V gene is TRBV19, the J gene TRBJ1-1; no clear D. In germline, CDR1 is LNHDA, CDR2 SQIVND (reference sequence). V gave up 6 bases and J gave up 1 base, with 12 bases separating them. This CDR3 contains 14 residues. The CDR3 DNA follows: TGTGCCAGTAGAACCCTGGCAGGGAACACTGAAGCTTTCTTT. Its protein is CASRTLAGNTEAFF.

V gene TRBV24-1 combines with J gene TRBJ2-7; D is unresolved. The V gene lost 10 bases and the J gene lost 6 bases, with 18 bases spanning the gap. Germline V CDR1 and CDR2: KGHDR, SFDVKD. This CDR3 contains 13 residues. The CDR3 loop reads CATGLVSDFEQYF. CDR3 coding DNA: TGTGCCACTGGTCTAGTGTCCGATTTCGAGCAGTACTTC.

The chain has TRBV29-1 and TRBJ2-7; D possibly corresponds to TRBD2 (5 bases). The CDR3 sequence is 11 residues long. V was shortened by 3 bases and J by 4 bases, with 7 bases between the two germline ends. Germline CDR1 SQVTM, CDR2 ANQGSEA. CDR3 bases: TGCAGCGTTGAGCGAGGGTACGAGCAGTACTTC. As protein: CSVERGYEQYF.